The text below deals with one TCR beta chain. No antigen is known for it. This sample stems from a study of tumor and adjacent non-tumor tissue in lung cancer. Study at large: Stage I to III disease affected 10 men and roughly 5 women aged about 30 to 85. Broader study findings: In normal lung, the top 100 clones were significantly more dominant than in tumor.

Germline CDR1 reads MNHEY; CDR2 reads SVGEGT. This CDR3 is built from 16 residues. No cell sorting was done before RNA was extracted from the tissue. The library came from three nested PCR rounds adapted from ARM-PCR protocols. TCRdb re-called the multiplex PCR reads through MiXCR, storing one row per CDR3 protein. This repertoire shows some 93,000 distinct CDR3 sequences, approximately 65% found once; its top ten account for about 18%. This clonotype was sampled from a man between 60 and 75 years old with non-small cell lung cancer. This chain connects TRBV6-2 or TRBV6-3 to TRBJ1-5; 7 bases line up with TRBD1. The sample taken for sequencing was lung tumor tissue. CDR3 in DNA: TGTGCTAGCGGCTCCCTTGACAGGGTGGATAATCAGCCCCAGCATTTT. Translation: CASGSLDRVDNQPQHF.